The 21 T cell receptor beta chains below all came from one sample that was sequenced in a study of shared clonotypes between healthy human individuals. Sequenced by immunoSEQ multiplex PCR; TCRdb stores in-frame clones only, minus some. The sample consists of roughly 500,000 clones, about 72% of them appearing once. Sequencing used PBMCs. These receptors originate from a woman in her thirties or forties in good health. Some clones in this sample may be carry-over from other donors' samples.

As for this clone: A single base is all that separates this from a far larger clone, so a read error is likely. Distinct nucleotide sequences in the sample also encode this CDR3. V usage is TRBV30 and J usage is TRBJ1-1; D not resolved. The CDR3 length is 14 residues. Germline V gives CDR1 GTSNPN, CDR2 SVGIG (reference sequence). CDR3 sequence (DNA): TGCGCCTGGAGTGTGAGAGGGATAAACACTGAAGCTTTCTTT. The encoded protein is CAWSVRGINTEAFF. Complete variable domain (other parts from reference TRBV30 and TRBJ1-1): SQTIHQWPATLVQPVGSPLSLECTVEGTSNPNLYWYRQAAGRGLQLLFYSVGIGQISSEVPQNLSASRPQDRQFILSSKKLLLSDSGFYLCAWSVRGINTEAFFGQGTRLTVV.

The chain recombines TRBV11-2 with TRBJ2-3; 8 positions agree with TRBD1. Trimming cost V 5 bases and J 4 bases; bases outside gene matches: 5. Germline V gene lookup returns CDR1 SGHAT and CDR2 FQNNGV. The CDR3 is 14 residues long. CDR3 nucleotide sequence: TGTGCCAGCAGCACCACGACAGGGGCAGATACGCAGTATTTT. Its translation: CASSTTTGADTQYF.

Here the CDR3 reads CASSPGGGTGHRPHSGANVLTF. The CDR3 DNA sequence: TGTGCCAGCTCCCCCGGGGGGGGGACAGGACACCGCCCTCACTCTGGGGCCAACGTCCTGACTTTC. V usage is TRBV6-7 and J usage is TRBJ2-6; D may be TRBD1 or TRBD2 (8 bases each). TRBV6-7 is sorted into the ORF group, with uncertain function. The CDR3 extends over 22 amino acids. Trimming cost V 8 bases and J 0 bases, with 32 bases left between them.

This clone was seen a single time. The same CDR3 is also encoded by other DNA sequences in this sample. The gene calls are TRBV6-5 and TRBJ1-1; 8 bases line up with TRBD1. CDR3 length equals 14 residues. Germline CDR1 is MNHEY and CDR2 is SVGAGI. V shed 6 bases, J shed 6 bases, and the junction held 9 bases outside the gene matches. The CDR3 DNA is TGTGCCAGCAGGCCGGGACAGGACCTTCCTGAAGCTTTCTTT. Amino acid sequence: CASRPGQDLPEAFF.

CDR3 coding DNA: TGTGCCAGCAGCCCACGGGACACAAACTACGAGCAGTACTTC. Residues: CASSPRDTNYEQYF. The gene calls are TRBV7-9 and TRBJ2-7, with D maybe TRBD1 (6 bases). V gave up 5 bases and J gave up 3 bases, with 14 bases separating them. This CDR3 has 14 residues. Germline CDR1 is SEHNR and CDR2 is FQNEAQ (reference sequence).

Comments on this clone: The same CDR3 also results from other DNA sequences found in this sample. The CDR3: CASSPNTDTQYF. The CDR3 DNA reads as TGTGCCAGCTCACCGAACACAGATACGCAGTATTTT. The chain employs TRBV18 and TRBJ2-3; D is uncertain. Germline assignment: CDR1 KGHSH and CDR2 LQKENI. Trimming stripped 3 bases from V and 2 bases from J, with 3 bases between. The CDR3 sequence is 12 residues long.

The J gene is TRBJ2-2, the V gene TRBV5-8, with a possible D match to TRBD2 (6 bases). The CDR3 sequence is 14 residues long. V lost 4 bases and J 9 bases, leaving 16 bases between the germline ends. Looked up from germline, CDR1 is SGHTS and CDR2 is YDEGEE. In nucleotides, the CDR3 is TGTGCCAGCAGCCCCCCCGGGAGAGTGCGGGAGCTGTTTTTT. Amino acid sequence: CASSPPGRVRELFF. The complete variable domain, with remaining parts taken from reference TRBV5-8 and TRBJ2-2, reads EAGVTQSPTHLIKTRGQQATLRCSPISGHTSVYWYQQALGLGLQFLLWYDEGEERNRGNFPPRFSGRQFPNYSSELNVNALELEDSALYLCASSPPGRVRELFFGEGSRLTVL.

This CDR3 reads CASMAGMSNEKLFF. For the CDR3, the DNA is TGTGCCAGCATGGCAGGGATGTCTAATGAAAAACTGTTTTTT. The chain has TRBV6-5 and TRBJ1-4; D might be TRBD1 (5 bases). Germline V CDR1 and CDR2: MNHEY, SVGAGI. The CDR3 covers 14 residues. Trimming removed 7 bases from V and 3 bases from J, with 12 bases in between.

To note about this clone: The same CDR3 is also encoded by other DNA sequences in this sample. V and J are TRBV7-2 and TRBJ2-7, with D tentatively TRBD2 (5 bases). This CDR3 is 15 amino acids long. In germline, CDR1 is SGHTA, CDR2 FQGNSA. V was clipped by 2 bases and J by 5 bases, with 16 bases between them. CDR3 loop: CASSLTRGSVNEQYF. CDR3 nucleotide sequence: TGTGCCAGCAGCTTAACTCGGGGAAGTGTAAACGAGCAGTACTTC.

This chain joins TRBV4-2 and TRBJ2-7; 9 bases are shared with TRBD2. The CDR3 runs to 17 residues. V shed 0 bases, J shed 2 bases, and the junction held 8 bases outside the gene matches. Germline V gene data show CDR1 as LGHNA and CDR2 as YNFKEQ. The CDR3 DNA follows: TGTGCCAGCAGCCAAGATATAAGCGGGGGGTTAACCTACGAGCAGTACTTC. It encodes CASSQDISGGLTYEQYF.

The chain is built from TRBV11-1 and TRBJ2-7; tentatively, D is TRBD2 (7 bases). V lost 6 bases, J lost 0 bases, and 12 bases lay in between. Germline CDR1 and CDR2: SGHAT and FQDESV (reference sequence). This CDR3 is built from 14 residues. CDR3 nucleotides: TGTGCCAGCAGTCAGCGGGACAACTCCTACGAGCAGTACTTC. Protein product: CASSQRDNSYEQYF.

This chain connects TRBV2 to TRBJ2-5; 7 nucleotides agree with TRBD1. CDR3 length: 13 residues. From germline, CDR1 is SNHLY and CDR2 FYNNEI. The V gene end was trimmed by 2 bases and the J gene end by 4 bases; junction bases not matched to a gene: 1. The CDR3 reads CASSENRGETQYF. In DNA, the CDR3 is TGTGCCAGCAGTGAAAACAGGGGAGAGACCCAGTACTTC.

This clone was counted once. The chain links TRBV5-1 to TRBJ2-7; 7 bases agree with TRBD2. This CDR3 is built from 14 residues. Per germline, CDR1 SGHRS and CDR2 YFSETQ. Trimming took 5 bases from V and 6 from J; bases not matched to a gene: 11. CDR3 in amino acids: CASSTGGGPPEQYF. In nucleotides, the CDR3 is TGCGCCAGCAGTACGGGGGGAGGGCCTCCCGAGCAGTACTTC.

V usage is TRBV4-1 and J usage is TRBJ1-5; the D is unclear. V was pared by 0 bases and J by 4 bases, with 7 bases between. The germline V gene encodes CDR1 MGHRA and CDR2 YSYEKL. This CDR3 is built from 14 residues. This chain's CDR3 is CASSQDMRNQPQHF. As DNA, the CDR3 is TGCGCCAGCAGCCAAGATATGCGAAATCAGCCCCAGCATTTT.

The chain has TRBV13 and TRBJ1-1, with D perhaps matching TRBD1 (6 bases). V shed 4 bases and J shed 6 bases, with 18 bases lying between them. The CDR3 consists of 15 residues. Germline-derived CDR1 and CDR2 are PRHDT and FYEKMQ (reference sequence). In DNA form, the CDR3 reads TGTGCCAGCAGCTCCTACGGGACACCCCCCCCTGAAGCTTTCTTT. It encodes CASSSYGTPPPEAFF.

V and J are TRBV6-6 and TRBJ1-5; tentatively, D is TRBD1 (6 bases). CDR3 length equals 14 residues. V lost 2 bases and J lost 6, with 11 bases in between. Looked up from germline, CDR1 is MNHNY and CDR2 is SVGAGI (reference sequence). CDR3: CASSYGGAGQPQHF. CDR3 in DNA: TGTGCCAGCAGTTACGGGGGGGCAGGTCAGCCCCAGCATTTT.

V gene TRBV29-1 combines with J gene TRBJ1-3; D not certain. This CDR3 is built from 11 residues. V lost 7 bases to trimming and J lost 3 bases, with 7 bases between them. Germline values: CDR1 SQVTM, CDR2 ANQGSEA. The CDR3 nucleotides read TGCAGCGCCAGGCTTGGAAACACCATATATTTT. This translates into CSARLGNTIYF.

The rearrangement uses TRBV7-9 and TRBJ2-5; D gene ambiguous. V was shortened by 1 base and J by 4 bases, with 10 bases between the two germline ends. The CDR3 totals 14 residues. Germline CDR1 SEHNR, CDR2 FQNEAQ (reference sequence). CDR3 amino acids: CASSLEVQRETQYF. The CDR3 DNA follows: TGTGCCAGCAGCTTAGAGGTACAACGAGAGACCCAGTACTTC.

The V call is TRBV2, the J call TRBJ1-1; 8 bases are shared with TRBD1. V dropped 6 bases and J dropped 0; count of bases not matched to a gene: 6. The CDR3 runs to 15 residues. Germline lookup yields CDR1 SNHLY and CDR2 FYNNEI. The CDR3 DNA reads TGTGCCAGCAGCCTAGGGGACAGGCTGAACACTGAAGCTTTCTTT. The encoded protein is CASSLGDRLNTEAFF.

The V gene is TRBV2, the J gene TRBJ1-2; 7 positions agree with TRBD1. CDR3 length: 14 amino acids. The germline V gene has CDR1 SNHLY and CDR2 FYNNEI. V trimming: 3 bases; J trimming: 4 bases; junction bases outside the gene matches: 5. The chain's CDR3 is CASSERQGTYGYTF. CDR3 coding DNA: TGTGCCAGCAGTGAGAGACAGGGAACCTATGGCTACACCTTC.

This clone showed up just a few times. The chain uses TRBV5-1 and TRBJ1-4; perhaps TRBD1 as D (5 bases). The V end was cut by 5 bases, the J end by 6 bases, with 11 bases between. The CDR3 totals 13 residues. Germline CDR1 SGHRS, CDR2 YFSETQ. This CDR3 is CASRMGEDEKLFF. CDR3 nucleotides: TGCGCCAGCAGGATGGGGGAGGATGAAAAACTGTTTTTT.